This TCR beta chain was recovered during a study of blood T cell repertoires in COVID-19. About the research overall: Both acute and convalescent COVID-19 samples were obtained from the United States, Italy and Spain.

CDR1 and CDR2 from the germline V gene are SGHVS and FQNEAQ. The CDR3 contains 13 residues. Deletions cut 5 bases from V and 4 bases from J, with 12 bases between. Recruits, aged 18 to 89 years, lived in 20 to 30 US areas. Clinical history as reported by participants underpinned cohort assignment. Generated by immunoSEQ multiplex PCR, the TCRdb table keeps only in-frame clones and is missing some. The profile shows some 160,000 clones, around four fifths of them singletons. This chain uses TRBV7-8 with TRBJ2-7, with D possibly being TRBD1 (6 bases). The sample comprised PBMCs or T cells enriched from blood (not recorded which). This TCR was sampled from a woman aged 40 to 50 who had recovered from COVID-19. CDR3 region: CASSPRQDYEQYF. In DNA form, the CDR3 reads TGTGCCAGCAGCCCCCGACAGGATTACGAGCAGTACTTC.